Shown below are 13 T cell receptor beta chains from a single sample sequenced in a study of blood T cell repertoires in COVID-19 (dated by TCRdb to the early 2020s). Libraries were made using the immunoSEQ multiplex PCR assay. TCRdb provides this immuneACCESS table in a form limited to in-frame rearrangements. Some clones are lacking; in checked studies, under half of them reflect an unresolved V gene, and why the rest are absent is not known. The sample data list approximately 130,000 clones, and more than 75% of these were observed just once. The ten largest make up approximately 2.3% of the sample. The sequencing input was peripheral blood. These receptors originate from a woman aged 45-60 years with acute or convalescent COVID-19.

This clone has more than one count but fewer than ten. The CDR3 here is CASSTLQGRTFF. The CDR3 nucleotides read TGTGCCAGCAGCACACTACAGGGTAGAACTTTCTTT. The rearrangement joins TRBV3-1 (or the pseudogene TRBV3-2) to TRBJ1-1; D perhaps matches TRBD1 (6 bases). With 5 bases removed from V and 12 bases from J, the gap between germline ends came to 16 bases. This CDR3 contains 12 residues. Germline-derived CDR1 and CDR2 are LGHDT and YNNKEL (reference sequence).

This chain joins TRBV4-1 and TRBJ2-7, with 7 bases matching TRBD2. Germline CDR1 and CDR2: MGHRA and YSYEKL. Trimming removed 0 bases from V and 4 bases from J; junction bases left unmatched: 12. The CDR3 is 17 amino acids. Here the CDR3 reads CASSQDPLADSWYEQYF. CDR3 DNA sequence: TGCGCCAGCAGCCAAGATCCTCTAGCGGATTCGTGGTACGAGCAGTACTTC.

V usage is TRBV28 and J usage is TRBJ1-5, with D tentatively TRBD1 (6 bases). The CDR3 spans 17 residues. V lost 0 bases and J lost 0, with 12 bases in between. Germline V gene lookup returns CDR1 MDHEN and CDR2 SYDVKM. DNA for the CDR3: TGTGCCAGCAGTTTATGGGGGGGGCGGAATAGCAATCAGCCCCAGCATTTT. Protein: CASSLWGGRNSNQPQHF.

The V call is TRBV12-3 or TRBV12-4, the J call TRBJ2-3; 7 bases agree with TRBD2. CDR3 length: 12 residues. Trimming cost V 5 bases and J 6 bases; bases outside gene matches: 2. The CDR3 DNA reads TGTGCCAGCAGTCCCGGGAGGGATACGCAGTATTTT. Translation gives CASSPGRDTQYF.

The chain uses TRBV18 and TRBJ2-7, with D possibly TRBD1 on 6 matching bases. The CDR3 is made up of 14 amino acids. From germline, CDR1 is KGHSH and CDR2 LQKENI. The V and J ends lost 2 bases and 0 bases respectively, with 8 bases between them. The CDR3 reads CASSPEDSSYEQYF. The CDR3 DNA reads as TGTGCCAGCTCACCAGAGGACAGCTCCTACGAGCAGTACTTC.

This chain joins TRBV19 and TRBJ1-4; TRBD1 might be the D (6 bases). This CDR3 has 19 residues. V gave up 0 bases and J gave up 3 bases, with 20 bases separating them. Germline-derived CDR1 and CDR2 are LNHDA and SQIVND (reference sequence). The CDR3 sequence: CASSIDTPGWGPANEKLFF. CDR3 DNA: TGTGCCAGTAGTATAGATACACCCGGTTGGGGGCCTGCTAATGAAAAACTGTTTTTT.

The chain uses TRBV7-7 and TRBJ2-1; 9 bases line up with TRBD2. V gave up 5 bases and J gave up 2 bases; unmatched junction bases: 7. The CDR3 spans 16 residues. Germline V lookup: CDR1 SSHAT, CDR2 FNYEAQ (reference sequence). As DNA, the CDR3 is TGTGCCAGCAGCCCAATAGCGGGAGTCACCTACAATGAGCAGTTCTTC. Protein sequence: CASSPIAGVTYNEQFF.

The CDR3: CSALRGETQYF. DNA of the CDR3: TGCAGTGCCCTTAGGGGAGAGACCCAGTACTTC. The rearrangement joins TRBV20-1 to TRBJ2-5; tentatively, D is TRBD1 (5 bases). CDR3 size: 11 residues. CDR1 is DFQATT, CDR2 SNEGSKA, per germline (reference sequence). Deletions cut 6 bases from V and 4 bases from J, with 9 bases between.

The V call is TRBV5-1, the J call TRBJ1-1; no clear D. The CDR3 totals 14 residues. V was cut by 2 bases and J by 1 base, with 9 bases left in between. From germline, CDR1 is SGHRS and CDR2 YFSETQ. For the CDR3, the DNA is TGCGCCAGCAGCTTAACCCCGAGGAACACTGAAGCTTTCTTT. It encodes CASSLTPRNTEAFF. Supplemented by reference TRBV5-1 and TRBJ1-1, the full variable domain reads KAGVTQTPRYLIKTRGQQVTLSCSPISGHRSVSWYQQTPGQGLQFLFEYFSETQRNKGNFPGRFSGRQFSNSRSEMNVSTLELGDSALYLCASSLTPRNTEAFFGQGTRLTVV.

The chain couples TRBV18 to TRBJ1-2, with TRBD1 matching 12 bases. This CDR3 is 16 amino acids long. Germline trimming cut 0 bases from V and 14 bases from J; bases unmatched to any gene: 13. Per germline, CDR1 KGHSH and CDR2 LQKENI. This CDR3 is CASSPPPAGTGGAVTF. DNA of the CDR3: TGTGCCAGCTCACCACCGCCGGCCGGGACAGGGGGCGCAGTTACCTTC.

Only one count was recorded for this clone. The chain couples TRBV4-2 to TRBJ1-6; a weak D match, TRBD1 (6 bases). Germline V gene lookup returns CDR1 LGHNA and CDR2 YNFKEQ. The ends were cut back, 5 bases at V and 7 bases at J, with 15 bases in the middle. This CDR3 has 15 amino acids. CDR3 sequence: CASSKSGQPNSPLHF. In DNA, the CDR3 is TGTGCCAGCAGCAAAAGTGGACAGCCAAATTCACCCCTCCACTTT.

The V gene is TRBV19, the J gene TRBJ2-5; TRBD1 aligns across 10 bases. CDR1 is LNHDA, CDR2 SQIVND, per germline (reference sequence). CDR3 size: 16 residues. V lost 1 base and J lost 5; bases outside the gene matches: 7. The CDR3 sequence: CASSIGTTGGTETQYF. The CDR3 nucleotides are TGTGCCAGTAGTATAGGGACGACAGGGGGCACGGAGACCCAGTACTTC.

This clone was seen more than once but under ten times. The chain joins TRBV6-6 to TRBJ1-1, with unresolved D. This CDR3 spans 13 amino acids. Deletions cut 2 bases from V and 8 bases from J, with 12 bases between. CDR1 MNHNY and CDR2 SVGAGI come from the germline V gene (reference sequence). The CDR3 sequence: CASSYPAYLEAFF. The CDR3 DNA is TGTGCCAGCAGTTACCCTGCGTACTTGGAAGCTTTCTTT.